The present T cell receptor beta chain was sequenced within a study of T cells in Graves' hyperthyroidism and ophthalmopathy. This clonotype showed up many times. The length of the CDR3 is 14 residues. The J segment lost 5 bases and the V segment lost 7 bases, leaving 10 bases of the junction unmatched. Per the germline V gene, CDR1 is SNHLY and CDR2 is FYNNEI. TCR beta CDR3 sequences were amplified from RNA transcripts. A first-round RT-PCR of the TCR CDR3 used the HTBI primer set. TCRdb reprocessed the multiplex PCR reads with MiXCR, giving one entry per CDR3 protein. The top ten clones hold about 10% of a sample with about half a million distinct CDR3 sequences, approximately 25% of them seen once. Uncontrolled infection, other autoimmune disease, pregnancy or lactation barred patients from enrollment.

The V and J genes are TRBV2 and TRBJ2-7, with TRBD1 matching over 8 bases. The sequence was collected from a woman aged 25 to 39 with Graves' ophthalmopathy. Specimen: blood. CDR3 sequence (DNA): TGTGCCAGCATCCCGGACAGGGAACCCCACGAGCAGTACTTC. It translates to CASIPDREPHEQYF.